The 28 T cell receptor beta chains below were found in one sample sequenced in a study of beta chain features in type 1 diabetes. Every isolated RNA sample was fully reverse transcribed, so sequencing captured expressed TCRB transcripts. Clones were read by immunoSEQ multiplex PCR, and TCRdb kept only the in-frame ones, dropping some. The data show about 320,000 clones, 14% seen once. Sequences were obtained from central memory CD4+ T cells from blood. These receptors were collected from a man younger than 40 in good health.

This clone was observed a handful of times. DNA for the CDR3: TGTGCCAGCAGTTGGTCGGGACTAGGCTACAATGAGCAGTTCTTC. As protein: CASSWSGLGYNEQFF. The V gene is TRBV6-6, the J gene TRBJ2-1, with TRBD2 matching 8 bases. The CDR3 covers 15 residues. Germline V gene sequence: CDR1 MNHNY, CDR2 SVGAGI (reference sequence). V trimming: 4 bases; J trimming: 3 bases; junction bases outside the gene matches: 5.

The gene calls are TRBV11-3 and TRBJ2-2; D call uncertain. This CDR3 contains 11 residues. Germline assignment: CDR1 SGHNT and CDR2 YENEEA. Trimming cost V 6 bases and J 6 bases, with 5 bases left between them. The CDR3 is CASRLSGELFF. The CDR3 DNA reads as TGTGCCAGCAGACTCTCCGGGGAGCTGTTTTTT.

The table lists this clone with many counts. V is TRBV29-1 and J is TRBJ1-4; the D gene is possibly TRBD1 (5 bases). Trimming removed 7 bases at V and 8 bases at J, with 11 bases between. Looked up from germline, CDR1 is SQVTM and CDR2 is ANQGSEA. CDR3 size: 11 residues. Here the CDR3 reads CSGSWGEKLFF. DNA of the CDR3: TGCAGCGGGAGCTGGGGCGAAAAACTGTTTTTT.

The sample holds a few counts of this clone. The chain carries TRBV7-8 and TRBJ1-1; weak D call: TRBD1 (5 bases). The CDR3 has 15 amino acids. The V and J ends lost 3 bases and 0 bases respectively, with 11 bases between them. Germline assignment: CDR1 SGHVS and CDR2 FQNEAQ. The CDR3 nucleotides are TGTGCCAGCAGCTTGACAGTAGATATGAACACTGAAGCTTTCTTT. Protein product: CASSLTVDMNTEAFF.

The V gene is TRBV4-1, the J gene TRBJ1-5; a possible D gene is TRBD1 (5 bases). There are 15 residues in the CDR3. The germline CDR1 and CDR2 sequences are MGHRA and YSYEKL. The V gene lost 1 base and the J gene lost 0 bases, with 7 bases spanning the gap. In DNA form, the CDR3 reads TGCGCCAGCAGCCAAGCCGGACATAGCAATCAGCCCCAGCATTTT. Its translation: CASSQAGHSNQPQHF.

The J gene is TRBJ2-2, the V gene TRBV6-6; the match to TRBD2 covers 12 bases. With V trimmed by 7 bases and J by 4 bases, 4 bases remained unmatched. The CDR3 has 15 residues. The germline gives CDR1 MNHNY, CDR2 SVGAGI (reference sequence). CDR3 in amino acids: CASTSGRAATGELFF. Written as DNA, the CDR3 is TGTGCCAGCACTAGCGGGAGGGCGGCCACCGGGGAGCTGTTTTTT.

The chain links TRBV5-6 to TRBJ2-5; D uncertain. Germline V gene sequence: CDR1 SGHDT, CDR2 YYEEEE. V was pared by 4 bases and J by 7 bases, with 11 bases between. This CDR3 has 12 amino acids. In DNA form, the CDR3 reads TGTGCCAGCAGCCTGACTTCTGGGACCCAGTACTTC. It translates to CASSLTSGTQYF.

In this sample, this clone turned up a few times. J is TRBJ2-1 and V is TRBV19; D unresolved. This CDR3 has 13 amino acids. The germline CDR1 and CDR2 sequences are LNHDA and SQIVND (reference sequence). Trimming removed 10 bases at V and 6 bases at J, with 16 bases between. The CDR3 nucleotides read TGTGCCATCGGTTTCCGGTCGGGCAATGAGCAGTTCTTC. Protein product: CAIGFRSGNEQFF.

V is TRBV4-2 and J is TRBJ2-2; D unresolved. The germline V gene encodes CDR1 LGHNA and CDR2 YNFKEQ. Trimming left V 3 bases short and J 6 bases short, with 14 bases between. This CDR3 comprises 15 residues. CDR3 nucleotides: TGTGCCAGCAGCCAGGAATTCGCTAGAGCCGGGGAGCTGTTTTTT. It yields the protein CASSQEFARAGELFF.

The rearrangement uses TRBV9 and TRBJ1-5; D is ambiguous. CDR3 length: 15 amino acids. Trimming stripped 0 bases from V and 0 bases from J, with 7 bases between. Per germline, CDR1 SGDLS and CDR2 YYNGEE. CDR3 residues: CASSVEGNSNQPQHF. The DNA of the CDR3 is TGTGCCAGCAGCGTAGAAGGGAATAGCAATCAGCCCCAGCATTTT. Drawing the rest from reference TRBV9 and TRBJ1-5, the complete variable domain is DSGVTQTPKHLITATGQRVTLRCSPRSGDLSVYWYQQSLDQGLQFLIQYYNGEERAKGNILERFSAQQFPDLHSELNLSSLELGDSALYFCASSVEGNSNQPQHFGDGTRLSIL.

Of note for this clone: Other nucleotide sequences in the sample specify the same CDR3. The chain uses TRBV7-6 and TRBJ2-7, with 7 bases aligning to TRBD2. The CDR3 has 14 amino acids. V dropped 5 bases and J dropped 2; count of bases not matched to a gene: 6. The germline V gene encodes CDR1 SGHVS and CDR2 FNYEAQ. CDR3: CASSLGEGPYEQYF. For the CDR3, the DNA is TGTGCCAGCAGCCTGGGGGAGGGGCCCTACGAGCAGTACTTC. The full variable domain, its missing parts supplied by reference TRBV7-6 and TRBJ2-7, is GAGVSQSPRYKVTKRGQDVALRCDPISGHVSLYWYRQALGQGPEFLTYFNYEAQQDKSGLPNDRFSAERPEGSISTLTIQRTEQRDSAMYRCASSLGEGPYEQYFGPGTRLTVT.

This clone was seen a handful of times. One end of the junction fails to match germline, which may point to a read error. The genes are TRBV18 and TRBJ2-5; the match to TRBD1 covers 7 bases. The germline V gene encodes CDR1 KGHSH and CDR2 LQKENI. The CDR3 is made up of 14 amino acids. The CDR3 bases are TGTGCGAGCTCTTTAGGGGGCAGACAAGAGACCCAGTACTTC. It specifies CASSLGGRQETQYF.

This clone was found many times. J is TRBJ1-6 and V is TRBV14; D gene ambiguous. Germline V lookup: CDR1 SGHDN, CDR2 FVKESK. The ends were cut back, 2 bases at V and 7 bases at J, with 12 bases in the middle. The CDR3 is 15 amino acids. CDR3 in amino acids: CASSQPRSGNSPLHF. The CDR3 DNA sequence: TGTGCCAGCAGCCAACCCAGAAGCGGGAATTCACCCCTCCACTTT.

The chain recombines TRBV14 with TRBJ2-7; D call uncertain. Germline lookup yields CDR1 SGHDN and CDR2 FVKESK. The length of the CDR3 is 11 residues. Trimming took 0 bases from V and 9 from J, leaving 6 bases between them. The CDR3 DNA sequence: TGTGCCAGCAGCCAAGATGTGGTGCAGTACTTC. As protein: CASSQDVVQYF.

This clone was seen more than once but under ten times. The rearrangement links TRBV5-1 to TRBJ1-3; a weak D match, TRBD1 (5 bases). Germline V gene sequence: CDR1 SGHRS, CDR2 YFSETQ. Trimming shortened V by 2 bases and J by 4 bases, and 13 bases separated the two germline ends. This CDR3 has 15 amino acids. The CDR3 is CASSLGAAAGNTIYF. The CDR3 DNA reads as TGCGCCAGCAGCTTAGGGGCGGCGGCAGGAAACACCATATATTTT.

The chain combines TRBV5-1 with TRBJ2-7; D remains ambiguous. Germline CDR1 is SGHRS and CDR2 is YFSETQ. Trimming pared 0 bases from V and 0 bases from J, leaving 10 bases between. CDR3 length equals 15 residues. Here the CDR3 reads CASSLGGFSSYEQYV. CDR3 DNA: TGCGCCAGCAGCTTGGGGGGATTCAGCTCCTACGAGCAGTACGTC.

This sequence joins TRBV11-2 and TRBJ1-3; D gene uncertain. The CDR3 length is 16 residues. In germline, CDR1 is SGHAT, CDR2 FQNNGV. V lost 0 bases and J 0 bases, leaving 9 bases between the germline ends. CDR3 in amino acids: CASSLEAGYSGNTIYF. CDR3 nucleotides: TGTGCCAGCAGCTTAGAGGCGGGGTACTCTGGAAACACCATATATTTT.

This clone was picked up a small number of times. This chain links TRBV7-9 with TRBJ1-3, with D unresolved. Trimming left V 6 bases short and J 0 bases short, with 12 bases between. Germline V gene sequence: CDR1 SEHNR, CDR2 FQNEAQ (reference sequence). This CDR3 region has 15 residues. The CDR3 sequence is CASSEAEYSGNTIYF. DNA of the CDR3: TGTGCCAGCAGTGAAGCAGAATACTCTGGAAACACCATATATTTT.

This clone is medium-sized within its sample. The genes are TRBV2 and TRBJ2-2; D uncertain. Per germline, CDR1 SNHLY and CDR2 FYNNEI. The CDR3 runs to 14 residues. The V gene lost 6 bases and the J gene lost 6 bases, with 14 bases spanning the gap. The CDR3 sequence: CASRGRTMAGELFF. CDR3 in DNA: TGTGCCAGCAGGGGAAGGACCATGGCCGGGGAGCTGTTTTTT.

This clone occurred a few times. This sequence joins TRBV6-5 and TRBJ2-5, with TRBD2 identical over 7 bases. There are 15 residues in the CDR3. Germline-derived CDR1 and CDR2 are MNHEY and SVGAGI. The V and J ends lost 4 bases and 4 bases, in that order; junction bases with no gene match: 9. The DNA for the CDR3 is TGTGCCAGCAGTTTCGGGACTAACTACTTAGAGACCCAGTACTTC. Protein: CASSFGTNYLETQYF.

V is TRBV5-6 and J is TRBJ2-7; TRBD1 might be the D (6 bases). CDR3 length: 13 residues. V lost 3 bases to trimming and J lost 4 bases, with 11 bases between them. CDR1 and CDR2 from the germline V gene are SGHDT and YYEEEE. The CDR3: CASSSQGRYEQYF. The CDR3 nucleotides are TGTGCCAGCAGCTCACAGGGAAGGTACGAGCAGTACTTC.

The chain is built from TRBV28 and TRBJ1-2; D not certain. Trimming removed 6 bases at V and 5 bases at J, with 16 bases between. In germline, CDR1 is MDHEN, CDR2 SYDVKM. The CDR3 extends over 14 amino acids. The CDR3 region is CASSPHRVGYGYTF. The CDR3 region has the DNA TGTGCCAGCAGCCCCCATCGTGTTGGGTATGGCTACACCTTC.

V gene TRBV5-6 combines with J gene TRBJ1-2; D may be TRBD1 (6 bases). Per the germline V gene, CDR1 is SGHDT and CDR2 is YYEEEE. V lost 7 bases to trimming and J lost 7 bases, with 17 bases between them. The CDR3 runs 13 residues. CDR3 bases: TGTGCCAGCCTTTGGAACAGGGTCGGTGGCTACACCTTC. Its protein is CASLWNRVGGYTF.

This clone has only a few counts. The V call is TRBV4-2, the J call TRBJ2-3; D is unclear. V lost 1 base and J 4 bases, leaving 9 bases between the germline ends. The CDR3 is made up of 14 amino acids. CDR1 is LGHNA and CDR2 is YNFKEQ in the germline V gene. The chain's CDR3 is CASSQGTKPDTQYF. As DNA, the CDR3 is TGTGCCAGCAGCCAAGGGACGAAGCCAGATACGCAGTATTTT.

The rearrangement uses TRBV4-3 and TRBJ2-6, with TRBD1 matching over 8 bases. Per germline, CDR1 LGHNA and CDR2 YSLEER. CDR3 size: 16 residues. Losses at the gene ends were 3 bases for V and 2 bases for J; bases not matched to a gene: 3. Here the CDR3 DNA reads TGCGCCAGCAGCCACCGACAGGGGACTGGGGCCAACGTCCTGACTTTC. Protein product: CASSHRQGTGANVLTF.

The CDR3 bases are TGTGCCAGCAGTCAAGGGACGGGAAGCACAGATACGCAGTATTTT. As protein: CASSQGTGSTDTQYF. This chain connects TRBV2 to TRBJ2-3, with D perhaps being TRBD1 or TRBD2 (5 bases each). The V and J ends lost 5 bases and 0 bases respectively, with 12 bases between them. Germline lookup yields CDR1 SNHLY and CDR2 FYNNEI. This CDR3 has 15 residues.

This clone was observed a handful of times. This chain links TRBV27 with TRBJ1-2; TRBD1 matches at 9 bases. V dropped 4 bases and J dropped 7; count of bases not matched to a gene: 4. The germline V gene has CDR1 MNHEY and CDR2 SMNVEV (reference sequence). The CDR3 length is 13 residues. The CDR3 loop reads CASSSGQGGGYTF. CDR3 coding DNA: TGTGCCAGCAGTTCGGGACAGGGAGGTGGCTACACCTTC.

The rearrangement links TRBV4-1 to TRBJ2-7; the D gene is possibly TRBD1 (6 bases). CDR3 size: 13 residues. The germline gives CDR1 MGHRA, CDR2 YSYEKL. The germline V and J ends were trimmed by 5 bases and 3 bases, with 11 bases remaining between them. The CDR3 DNA follows: TGCGCCAGCAGCTACGGGACAAACTACGAGCAGTACTTC. Its translation: CASSYGTNYEQYF.